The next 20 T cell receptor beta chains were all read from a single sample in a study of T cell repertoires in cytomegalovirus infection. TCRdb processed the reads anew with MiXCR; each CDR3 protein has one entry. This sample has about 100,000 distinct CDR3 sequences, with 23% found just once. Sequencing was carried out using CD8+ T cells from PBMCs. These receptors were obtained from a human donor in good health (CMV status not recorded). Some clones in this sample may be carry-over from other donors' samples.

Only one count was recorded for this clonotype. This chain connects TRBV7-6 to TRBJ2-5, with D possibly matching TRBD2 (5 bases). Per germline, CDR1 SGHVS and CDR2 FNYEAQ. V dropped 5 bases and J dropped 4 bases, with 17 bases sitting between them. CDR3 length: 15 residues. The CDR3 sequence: CASSPSLGRGETQYF. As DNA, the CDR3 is TGTGCCAGCAGCCCCAGCTTAGGCCGGGGAGAGACCCAGTACTTC.

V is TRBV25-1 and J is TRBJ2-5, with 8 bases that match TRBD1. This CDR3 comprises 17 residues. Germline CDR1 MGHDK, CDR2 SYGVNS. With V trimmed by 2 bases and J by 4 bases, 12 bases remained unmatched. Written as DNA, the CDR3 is TGTGCCAGCAGTGAAAATTGGCGACAGGGGATGGGAGAGACCCAGTACTTC. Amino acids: CASSENWRQGMGETQYF.

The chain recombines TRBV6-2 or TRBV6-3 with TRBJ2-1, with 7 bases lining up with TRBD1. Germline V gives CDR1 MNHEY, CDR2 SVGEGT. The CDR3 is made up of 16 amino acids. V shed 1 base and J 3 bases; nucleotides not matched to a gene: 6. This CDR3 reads CASSYFNRDSYNEQFF. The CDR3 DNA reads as TGTGCCAGCAGTTACTTTAACCGGGACAGCTACAATGAGCAGTTCTTC.

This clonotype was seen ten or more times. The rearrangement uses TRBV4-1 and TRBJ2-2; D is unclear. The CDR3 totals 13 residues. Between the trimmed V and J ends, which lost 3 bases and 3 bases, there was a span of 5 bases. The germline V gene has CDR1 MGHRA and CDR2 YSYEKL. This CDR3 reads CASSQADTGELFF. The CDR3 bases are TGCGCCAGCAGCCAGGCAGACACCGGGGAGCTGTTTTTT.

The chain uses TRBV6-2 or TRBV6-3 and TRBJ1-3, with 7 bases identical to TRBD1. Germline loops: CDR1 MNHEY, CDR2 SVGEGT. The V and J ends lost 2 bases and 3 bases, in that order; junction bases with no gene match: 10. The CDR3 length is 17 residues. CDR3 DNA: TGTGCCAGCAGTTACGGCCGGACAGGACGGAGTGGAAACACCATATATTTT. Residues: CASSYGRTGRSGNTIYF.

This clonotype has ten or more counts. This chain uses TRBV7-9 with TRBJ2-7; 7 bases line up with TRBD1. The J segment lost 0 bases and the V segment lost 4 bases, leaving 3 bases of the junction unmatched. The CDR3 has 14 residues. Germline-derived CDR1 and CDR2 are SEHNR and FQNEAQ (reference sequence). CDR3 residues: CASSSTGSSYEQYF. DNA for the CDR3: TGTGCCAGCAGCTCGACAGGGTCCTCCTACGAGCAGTACTTC.

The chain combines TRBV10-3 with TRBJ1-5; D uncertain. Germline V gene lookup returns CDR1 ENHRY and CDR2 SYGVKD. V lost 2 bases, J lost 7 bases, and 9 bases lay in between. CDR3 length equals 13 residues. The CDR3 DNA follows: TGTGCCATCAGTGAGGATGCTGGCCAGCCCCAGCATTTT. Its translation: CAISEDAGQPQHF.

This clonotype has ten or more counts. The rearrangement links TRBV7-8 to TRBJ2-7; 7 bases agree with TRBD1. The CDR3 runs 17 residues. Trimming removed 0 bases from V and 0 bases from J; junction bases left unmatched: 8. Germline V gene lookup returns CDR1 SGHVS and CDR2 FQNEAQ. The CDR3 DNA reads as TGTGCCAGCAGCTTAGCCCCGGGACAGCACACCTCCTACGAGCAGTACTTC. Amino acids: CASSLAPGQHTSYEQYF.

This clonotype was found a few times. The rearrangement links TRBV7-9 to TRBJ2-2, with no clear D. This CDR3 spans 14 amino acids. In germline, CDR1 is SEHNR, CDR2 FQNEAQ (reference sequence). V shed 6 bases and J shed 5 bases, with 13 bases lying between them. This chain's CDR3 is CASSPVPGTGELFF. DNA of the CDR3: TGTGCCAGCAGTCCCGTCCCCGGGACCGGGGAGCTGTTTTTT.

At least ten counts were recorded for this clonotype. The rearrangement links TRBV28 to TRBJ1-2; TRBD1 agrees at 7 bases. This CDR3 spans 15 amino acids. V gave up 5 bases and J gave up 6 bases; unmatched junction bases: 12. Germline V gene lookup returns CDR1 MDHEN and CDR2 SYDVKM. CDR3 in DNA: TGTGCCAGCAGTGAACCGGGACAGAAAGTGAATGGCTACACCTTC. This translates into CASSEPGQKVNGYTF.

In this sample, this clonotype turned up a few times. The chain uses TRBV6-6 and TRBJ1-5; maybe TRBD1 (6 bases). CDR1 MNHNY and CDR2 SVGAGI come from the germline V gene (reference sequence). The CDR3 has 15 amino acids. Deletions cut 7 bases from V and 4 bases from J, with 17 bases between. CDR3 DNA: TGTGCCAGCATCCTAGTAGGGGGGGCGAATCAGCCCCAGCATTTT. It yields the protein CASILVGGANQPQHF.

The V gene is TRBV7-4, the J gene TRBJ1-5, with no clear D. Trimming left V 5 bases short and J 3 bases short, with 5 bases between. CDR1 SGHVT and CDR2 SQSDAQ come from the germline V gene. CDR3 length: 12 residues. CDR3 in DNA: TGTGCCAGCAGCCGGACCAATCAGCCCCAGCATTTT. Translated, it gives CASSRTNQPQHF.

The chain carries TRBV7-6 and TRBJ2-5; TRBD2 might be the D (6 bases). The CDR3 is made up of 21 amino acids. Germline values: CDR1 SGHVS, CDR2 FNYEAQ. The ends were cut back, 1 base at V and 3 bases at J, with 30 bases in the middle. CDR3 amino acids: CASSLDENLSKLARIEETQYF. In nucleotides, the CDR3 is TGTGCCAGCAGCTTAGACGAGAACCTCTCTAAGCTAGCGAGGATTGAAGAGACCCAGTACTTC.

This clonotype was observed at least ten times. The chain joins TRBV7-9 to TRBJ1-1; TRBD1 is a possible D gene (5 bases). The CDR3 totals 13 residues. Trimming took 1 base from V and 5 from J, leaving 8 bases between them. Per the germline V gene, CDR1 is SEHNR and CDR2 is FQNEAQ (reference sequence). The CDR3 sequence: CASSLDWGTEAFF. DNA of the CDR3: TGTGCCAGCAGCTTAGACTGGGGGACTGAAGCTTTCTTT.

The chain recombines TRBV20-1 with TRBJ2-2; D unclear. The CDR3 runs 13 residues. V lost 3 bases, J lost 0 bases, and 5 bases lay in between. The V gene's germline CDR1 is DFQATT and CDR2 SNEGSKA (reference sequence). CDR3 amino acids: CSARPPNTGELFF. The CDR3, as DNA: TGCAGTGCTAGGCCCCCGAACACCGGGGAGCTGTTTTTT.

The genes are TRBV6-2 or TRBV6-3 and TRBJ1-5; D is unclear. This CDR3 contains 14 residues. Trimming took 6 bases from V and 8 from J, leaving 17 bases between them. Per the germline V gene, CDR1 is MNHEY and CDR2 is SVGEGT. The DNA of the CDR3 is TGTGCCAGCAGCCTTGGGCAGACCAAGAAGCCCCAGCATTTT. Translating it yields CASSLGQTKKPQHF.

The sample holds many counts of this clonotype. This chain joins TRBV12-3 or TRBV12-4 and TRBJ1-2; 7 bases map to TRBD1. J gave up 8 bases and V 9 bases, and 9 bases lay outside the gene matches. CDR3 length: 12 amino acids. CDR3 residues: CARFDRVNGYTF. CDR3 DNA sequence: TGTGCCAGGTTTGACAGGGTAAACGGCTACACCTTC.

The CDR3 nucleotides read TGTGCCAGCAGCCCCTTGAGGGCGCGGGAGGGCGATGAGCAGTTCTTC. Residues: CASSPLRAREGDEQFF. The genes are TRBV11-2 and TRBJ2-1; 9 bases agree with TRBD2. V trimming: 5 bases; J trimming: 8 bases; junction bases outside the gene matches: 13. There are 16 residues in the CDR3. Germline CDR1 is SGHAT and CDR2 is FQNNGV.

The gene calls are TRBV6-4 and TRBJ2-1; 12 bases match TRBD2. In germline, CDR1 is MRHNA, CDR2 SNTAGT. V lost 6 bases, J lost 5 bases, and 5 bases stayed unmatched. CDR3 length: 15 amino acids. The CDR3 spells CASSVGLAGNNEQFF. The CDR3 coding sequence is TGTGCCAGCAGCGTCGGACTAGCGGGGAACAATGAGCAGTTCTTC.

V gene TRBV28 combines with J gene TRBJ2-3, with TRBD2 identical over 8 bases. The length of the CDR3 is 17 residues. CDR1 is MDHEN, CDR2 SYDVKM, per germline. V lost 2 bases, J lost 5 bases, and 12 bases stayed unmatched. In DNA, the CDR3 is TGTGCCAGCAGTTTAGGGCACGGGGGGGCAGGTGTAGATACGCAGTATTTT. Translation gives CASSLGHGGAGVDTQYF.